The rows below give T cell receptor beta chains drawn from one sample of a study of T cells expressing NK-cell markers. Reanalyzing the 5' RACE reads, TCRdb keeps one entry per CDR3 protein, without DNA. This specimen shows 200,000 to 300,000 distinct CDR3 sequences; the ten leading clones hold around 0.42%. The sequenced sample consisted of blood T cells: a sorted CD56 or NKG2C T cell subset, CD4+ or CD8+ T cells, or bulk PBMC T cells (not recorded which). All receptors come from a man between 18 and 29 years old in good health. CDR3s include the opening cysteine and the closing phenylalanine or tryptophan. Fields, in order: V gene, J gene, CDR3 length, CDR3 protein.

V: TRBV7-7
J: TRBJ2-2
length: 13
CDR3: CASSHPGIGELFF

V: TRBV6-1
J: TRBJ1-2
length: 13
CDR3: CASTQRASYGYTF

V: TRBV5-1
J: TRBJ1-2
length: 12
CDR3: CASSLDSGLNTF

V: TRBV20-1
J: TRBJ2-3
length: 17
CDR3: CSAKQIRSGIPTDTQYF

V: TRBV5-1
J: TRBJ2-3
length: 14
CDR3: CASSLSGPRNTQYF

V: TRBV19
J: TRBJ1-1
length: 11
CDR3: CASSSLRGAFF

V: TRBV24-1
J: TRBJ2-5
length: 13
CDR3: CATSTQGGQTQYF

V: TRBV10-3
J: TRBJ2-1
length: 15
CDR3: CATRDSLKGYNEQFF

V: TRBV6-1
J: TRBJ2-5
length: 14
CDR3: CASSLTGIGETQYF

V: TRBV6-6
J: TRBJ2-2
length: 13
CDR3: CASSQLASGELFF

V: TRBV12-3/TRBV12-4
J: TRBJ1-4
length: 20
CDR3: CASSSAELFFPGQDNEKLFF

V: TRBV5-1
J: TRBJ2-1
length: 17
CDR3: CASSWGLAPSSYNEQFF

V: TRBV7-9
J: TRBJ2-1
length: 13
CDR3: CASSLFGDNEQFF

V: TRBV6-2/TRBV6-3
J: TRBJ2-1
length: 15
CDR3: CASSYYSGADDEQFF

V: TRBV3-1
J: TRBJ2-3
length: 19
CDR3: CASSQDPPGPRIYTDTQYF

V: TRBV5-1
J: TRBJ2-5
length: 12
CDR3: CASSLPKETQYF

V: TRBV19
J: TRBJ2-4
length: 16
CDR3: CASTRTSDIAKNIQYF

V: TRBV5-5
J: TRBJ1-5
length: 12
CDR3: CASSFEGQPQHF

V: TRBV3-1
J: TRBJ2-2
length: 15
CDR3: CASSQGGLTTGELFF

V: TRBV12-3/TRBV12-4
J: TRBJ2-7
length: 15
CDR3: CASSPIRGRVNEQYF

V: TRBV20-1
J: TRBJ2-3
length: 14
CDR3: CSARGTTYTDTQYF

V: TRBV7-9
J: TRBJ2-1
length: 15
CDR3: CASSQGTGRAHEQFF

V: TRBV5-1
J: TRBJ2-1
length: 14
CDR3: CASRPEGARGEQFF

V: TRBV7-3
J: TRBJ1-1
length: 15
CDR3: CASGIRQGLNTEAFF

V: TRBV19
J: TRBJ2-2
length: 16
CDR3: CASSIGGGRAPGELFF

V: TRBV20-1
J: TRBJ1-1
length: 15
CDR3: CSARARGRLNTEAFF

V: TRBV24-1
J: TRBJ1-1
length: 14
CDR3: CATSDRERGTEAFF

V: TRBV14
J: TRBJ2-2
length: 14
CDR3: CASSQGPLVKELFF

V: TRBV29-1
J: TRBJ2-5
length: 12
CDR3: CSGALGSETQYF

V: TRBV20-1
J: TRBJ2-1
length: 15
CDR3: CSARTGDRVYNEQFF

V: TRBV4-3
J: TRBJ2-1
length: 17
CDR3: CASSQASAPTSYNEQFF

V: TRBV6-5
J: TRBJ2-2
length: 15
CDR3: CASSLISALAGELFF

V: TRBV6-1
J: TRBJ2-7
length: 15
CDR3: CASRAGGGVYYEQYF

V: TRBV24-1
J: TRBJ2-1
length: 18
CDR3: CATRGGGPGTSGRQEQFF

V: TRBV6-6
J: TRBJ2-4
length: 11
CDR3: CASGFGGIQYF

V: TRBV5-8
J: TRBJ2-5
length: 15
CDR3: CASSLEFAGGETQYF

V: TRBV9
J: TRBJ1-4
length: 13
CDR3: CASSDRTQGKLFF

V: TRBV12-3/TRBV12-4
J: TRBJ2-7
length: 14
CDR3: CASSKLAGVYEQYF

V: TRBV24-1
J: TRBJ2-3
length: 17
CDR3: CATSDLRATGGIYTQYF

V: TRBV24-1
J: TRBJ2-5
length: 16
CDR3: CATSDEDRGGQETQYF

V: TRBV12-3/TRBV12-4
J: TRBJ2-2
length: 12
CDR3: CASSGNTGELFF

V: TRBV10-3
J: TRBJ2-1
length: 15
CDR3: CAISDRTSGSLEQFF

V: TRBV20-1
J: TRBJ2-3
length: 13
CDR3: CSASALAGATQYF

V: TRBV20-1
J: TRBJ2-1
length: 15
CDR3: CSAIDRAGSYNEQFF